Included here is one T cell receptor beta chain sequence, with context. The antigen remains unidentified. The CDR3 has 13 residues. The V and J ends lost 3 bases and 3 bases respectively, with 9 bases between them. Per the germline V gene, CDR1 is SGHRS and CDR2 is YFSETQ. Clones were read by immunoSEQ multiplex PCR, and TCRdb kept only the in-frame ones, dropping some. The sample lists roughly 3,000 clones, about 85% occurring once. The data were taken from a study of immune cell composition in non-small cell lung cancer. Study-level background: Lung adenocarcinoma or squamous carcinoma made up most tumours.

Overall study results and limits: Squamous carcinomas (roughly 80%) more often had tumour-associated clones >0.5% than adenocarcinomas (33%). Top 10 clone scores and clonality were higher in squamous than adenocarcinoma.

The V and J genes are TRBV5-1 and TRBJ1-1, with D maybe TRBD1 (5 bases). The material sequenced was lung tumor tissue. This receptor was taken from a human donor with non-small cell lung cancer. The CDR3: CASSSSGYTEAFF. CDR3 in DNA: TGCGCCAGCAGCTCATCAGGGTACACTGAAGCTTTCTTT.